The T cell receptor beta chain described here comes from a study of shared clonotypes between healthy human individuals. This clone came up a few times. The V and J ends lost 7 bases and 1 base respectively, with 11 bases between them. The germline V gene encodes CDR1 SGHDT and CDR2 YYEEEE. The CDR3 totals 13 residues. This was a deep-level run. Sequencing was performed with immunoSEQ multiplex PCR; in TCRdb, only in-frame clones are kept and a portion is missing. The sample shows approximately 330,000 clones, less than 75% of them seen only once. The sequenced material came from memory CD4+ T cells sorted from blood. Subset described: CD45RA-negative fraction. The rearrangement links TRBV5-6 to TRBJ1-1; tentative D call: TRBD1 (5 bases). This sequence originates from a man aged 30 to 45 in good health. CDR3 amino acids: CASLAGRNTEAFF. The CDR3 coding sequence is TGTGCCAGCCTAGCAGGGAGGAACACTGAAGCTTTCTTT. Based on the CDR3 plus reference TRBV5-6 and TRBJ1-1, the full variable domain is DAGVTQSPTHLIKTRGQQVTLRCSPKSGHDTVSWYQQALGQGPQFIFQYYEEEERQRGNFPDRFSGHQFPNYSSELNVNALLLGDSALYLCASLAGRNTEAFFGQGTRLTVV.